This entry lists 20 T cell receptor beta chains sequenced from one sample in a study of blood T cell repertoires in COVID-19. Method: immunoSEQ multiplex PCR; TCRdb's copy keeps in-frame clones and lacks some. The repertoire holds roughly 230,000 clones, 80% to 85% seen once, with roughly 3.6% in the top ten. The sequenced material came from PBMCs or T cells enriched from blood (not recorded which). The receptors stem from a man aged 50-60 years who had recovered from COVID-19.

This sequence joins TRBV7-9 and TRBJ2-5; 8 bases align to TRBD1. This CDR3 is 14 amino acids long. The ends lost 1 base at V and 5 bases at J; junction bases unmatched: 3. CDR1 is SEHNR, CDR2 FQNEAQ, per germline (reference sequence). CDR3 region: CASSLEGQVETQYF. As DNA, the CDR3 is TGTGCCAGCAGCTTAGAGGGACAGGTGGAGACCCAGTACTTC.

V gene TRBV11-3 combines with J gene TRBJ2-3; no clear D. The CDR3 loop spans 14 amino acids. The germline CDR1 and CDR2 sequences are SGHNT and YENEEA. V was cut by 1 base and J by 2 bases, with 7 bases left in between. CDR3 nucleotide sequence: TGTGCCAGCAGCTTAGGTACTAACACAGATACGCAGTATTTT. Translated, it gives CASSLGTNTDTQYF.

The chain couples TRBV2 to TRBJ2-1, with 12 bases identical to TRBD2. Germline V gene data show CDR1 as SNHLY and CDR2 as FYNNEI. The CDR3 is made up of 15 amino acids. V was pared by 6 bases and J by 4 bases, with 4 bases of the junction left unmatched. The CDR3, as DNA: TGTGCCAGCAGCATGACTAGCGGGAGTTACAATGAGCAGTTCTTC. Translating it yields CASSMTSGSYNEQFF.

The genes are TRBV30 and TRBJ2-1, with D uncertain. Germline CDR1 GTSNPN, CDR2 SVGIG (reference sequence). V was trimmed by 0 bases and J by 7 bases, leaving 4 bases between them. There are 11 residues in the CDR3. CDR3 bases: TGTGCCTGGAGTGTATCAAATGAGCAGTTCTTC. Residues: CAWSVSNEQFF.

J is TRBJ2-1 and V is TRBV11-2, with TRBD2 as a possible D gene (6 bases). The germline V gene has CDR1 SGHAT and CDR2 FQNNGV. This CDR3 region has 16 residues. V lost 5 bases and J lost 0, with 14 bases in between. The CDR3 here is CASSPAFGSSYNEQFF. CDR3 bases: TGTGCCAGCAGCCCTGCTTTCGGGAGCTCCTACAATGAGCAGTTCTTC.

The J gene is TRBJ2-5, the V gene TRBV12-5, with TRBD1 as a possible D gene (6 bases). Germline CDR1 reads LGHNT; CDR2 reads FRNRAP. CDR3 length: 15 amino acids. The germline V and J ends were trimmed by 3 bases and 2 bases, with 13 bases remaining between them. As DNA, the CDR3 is TGTGCTAGTGGTTTAAGAGGGGGTCGTCAAGAGACCCAGTACTTC. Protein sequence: CASGLRGGRQETQYF.

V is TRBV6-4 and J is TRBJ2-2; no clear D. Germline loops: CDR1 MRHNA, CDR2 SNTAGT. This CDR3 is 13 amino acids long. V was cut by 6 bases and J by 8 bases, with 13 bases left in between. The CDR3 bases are TGTGCCAGCAGACAGACCACGGCGGGGGAGCTGTTTTTT. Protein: CASRQTTAGELFF.

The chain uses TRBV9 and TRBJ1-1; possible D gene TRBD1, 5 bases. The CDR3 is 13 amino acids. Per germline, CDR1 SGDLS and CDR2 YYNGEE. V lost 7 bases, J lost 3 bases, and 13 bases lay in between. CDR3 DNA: TGTGCCAGCTCGCAGGGTACACACACTGAAGCTTTCTTT. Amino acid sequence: CASSQGTHTEAFF.

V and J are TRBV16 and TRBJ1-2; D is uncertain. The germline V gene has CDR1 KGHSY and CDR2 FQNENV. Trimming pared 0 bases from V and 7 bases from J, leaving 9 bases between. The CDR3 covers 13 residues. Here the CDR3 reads CASSQSLSGGYTF. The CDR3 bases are TGTGCCAGCAGCCAATCCCTCTCGGGTGGCTACACCTTC.

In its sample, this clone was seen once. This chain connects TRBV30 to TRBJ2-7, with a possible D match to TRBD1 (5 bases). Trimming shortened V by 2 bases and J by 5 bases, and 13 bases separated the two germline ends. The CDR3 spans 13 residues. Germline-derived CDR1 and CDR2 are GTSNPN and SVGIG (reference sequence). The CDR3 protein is CAWSRGSLDEQYF. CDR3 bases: TGTGCCTGGAGTAGGGGATCTCTCGACGAGCAGTACTTC.

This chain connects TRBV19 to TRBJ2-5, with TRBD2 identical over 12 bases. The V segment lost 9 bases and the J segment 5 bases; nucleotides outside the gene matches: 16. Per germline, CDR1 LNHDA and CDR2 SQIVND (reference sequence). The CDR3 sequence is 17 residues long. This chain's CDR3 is CASSAASGGGFGETQYF. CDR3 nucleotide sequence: TGTGCCAGCAGTGCGGCTAGCGGGGGGGGTTTCGGGGAGACCCAGTACTTC.

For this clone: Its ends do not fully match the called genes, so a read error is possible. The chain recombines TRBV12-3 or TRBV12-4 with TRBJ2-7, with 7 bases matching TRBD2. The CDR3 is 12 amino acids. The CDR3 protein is CASSLGEGEQYF. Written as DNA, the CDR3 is TGTGCCAGCAGCTTAGGGGAGGGTGAGCAGTACTTC.

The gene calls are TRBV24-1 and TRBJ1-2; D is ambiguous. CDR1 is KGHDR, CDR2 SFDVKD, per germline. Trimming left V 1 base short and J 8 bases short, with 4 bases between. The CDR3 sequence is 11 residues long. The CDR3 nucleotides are TGTGCCACCAGTGATTTTCTAGGCTACACCTTC. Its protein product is CATSDFLGYTF.

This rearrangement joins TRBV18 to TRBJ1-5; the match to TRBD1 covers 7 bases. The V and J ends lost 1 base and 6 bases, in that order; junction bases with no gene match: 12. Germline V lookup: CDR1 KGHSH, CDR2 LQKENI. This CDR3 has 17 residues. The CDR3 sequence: CASSPRQSTGSGQPQHF. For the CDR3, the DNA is TGTGCCAGCTCACCACGACAATCGACAGGGTCGGGTCAGCCCCAGCATTTT. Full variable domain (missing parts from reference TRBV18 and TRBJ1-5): NAGVMQNPRHLVRRRGQEARLRCSPMKGHSHVYWYRQLPEEGLKFMVYLQKENIIDESGMPKERFSAEFPKEGPSILRIQQVVRGDSAAYFCASSPRQSTGSGQPQHFGDGTRLSIL.

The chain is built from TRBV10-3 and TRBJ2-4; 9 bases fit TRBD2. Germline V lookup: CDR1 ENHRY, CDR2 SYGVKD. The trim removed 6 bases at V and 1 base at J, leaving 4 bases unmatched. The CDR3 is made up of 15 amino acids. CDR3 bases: TGTGCCATCAGCGAGCGGGGGGCGGCCAAAAACATTCAGTACTTC. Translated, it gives CAISERGAAKNIQYF.

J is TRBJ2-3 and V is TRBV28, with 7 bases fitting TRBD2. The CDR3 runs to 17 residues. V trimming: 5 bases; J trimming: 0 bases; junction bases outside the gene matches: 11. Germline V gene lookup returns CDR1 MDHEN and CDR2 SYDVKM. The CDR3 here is CASSAAGWEGSTDTQYF. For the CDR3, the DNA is TGTGCCAGCAGTGCCGCGGGTTGGGAGGGCAGCACAGATACGCAGTATTTT.

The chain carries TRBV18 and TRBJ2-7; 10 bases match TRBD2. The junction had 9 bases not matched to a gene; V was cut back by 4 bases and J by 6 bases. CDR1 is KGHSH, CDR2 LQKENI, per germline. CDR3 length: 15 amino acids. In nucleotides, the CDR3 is TGTGCCAGCTCACTGTCTAGCGGGAGTTCATCCGAGCAGTACTTC. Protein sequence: CASSLSSGSSSEQYF.

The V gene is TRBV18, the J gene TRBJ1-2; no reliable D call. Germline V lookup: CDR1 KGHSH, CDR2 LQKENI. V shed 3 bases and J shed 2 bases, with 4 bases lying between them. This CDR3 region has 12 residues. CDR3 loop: CASSPENYGYTF. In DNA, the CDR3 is TGTGCCAGCTCACCCGAGAACTATGGCTACACCTTC.

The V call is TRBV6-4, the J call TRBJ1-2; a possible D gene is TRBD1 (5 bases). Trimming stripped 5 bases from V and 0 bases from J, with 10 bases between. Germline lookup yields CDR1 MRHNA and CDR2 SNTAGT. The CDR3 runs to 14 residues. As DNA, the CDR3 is TGTGCCAGCAGTCCTGACAGAGCTAACTATGGCTACACCTTC. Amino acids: CASSPDRANYGYTF.

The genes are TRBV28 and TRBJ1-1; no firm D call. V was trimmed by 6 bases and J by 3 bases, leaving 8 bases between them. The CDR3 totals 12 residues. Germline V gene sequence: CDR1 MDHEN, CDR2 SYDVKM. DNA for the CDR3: TGTGCCAGCAGCGTAGACTACACTGAAGCTTTCTTT. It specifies CASSVDYTEAFF.